These 30 T cell receptor beta chains share one sample of origin, sequenced in a study of blood T cell repertoires in COVID-19. Repertoires were generated with immunoSEQ multiplex PCR, while TCRdb's copy carries only in-frame clones and drops some. The data show 65,000 to 85,000 clones, 80% to 90% seen once. The sequencing sample was made of peripheral blood. The receptors derive from a woman in her sixties with acute or convalescent COVID-19.

The J gene is TRBJ2-2, the V gene TRBV7-3, with 8 bases lining up with TRBD2. The V gene's germline CDR1 is SGHTA and CDR2 FQGTGA. V lost 1 base and J lost 6; bases outside the gene matches: 1. The CDR3 spans 14 residues. CDR3 in amino acids: CASSLSGGPGELFF. The CDR3 nucleotides are TGTGCCAGCAGCTTAAGCGGGGGGCCCGGGGAGCTGTTTTTT.

This clone was seen many times. V is TRBV27 and J is TRBJ1-5; D is possibly TRBD1 (5 bases). The V and J ends lost 5 bases and 0 bases respectively, with 8 bases between them. This CDR3 contains 14 residues. Germline V gene data show CDR1 as MNHEY and CDR2 as SMNVEV (reference sequence). CDR3 in amino acids: CASSRGYSNQPQHF. CDR3 nucleotide sequence: TGTGCCAGCAGTCGGGGGTATAGCAATCAGCCCCAGCATTTT.

The V call is TRBV6-9, the J call TRBJ1-5; 9 bases are shared with TRBD1. V was clipped by 2 bases and J by 2 bases; unmatched bases: 7. This CDR3 has 17 residues. Germline V gives CDR1 MNHGY, CDR2 SVAAGI. As DNA, the CDR3 is TGTGCCAGCAGTTATACAAGGACAGGGGTGCGCAATCAGCCCCAGCATTTT. This encodes CASSYTRTGVRNQPQHF.

This chain links TRBV24-1 with TRBJ1-2, with TRBD1 identical over 7 bases. The J segment lost 4 bases and the V segment lost 3 bases, leaving 7 bases of the junction unmatched. Germline V gives CDR1 KGHDR, CDR2 SFDVKD. The CDR3 runs 15 residues. Here the CDR3 reads CATSDRTGQTYGYTF. The CDR3 DNA reads TGTGCCACCAGTGATAGGACGGGACAGACCTATGGCTACACCTTC.

The chain has TRBV27 and TRBJ2-5, with TRBD1 matching over 9 bases. Germline CDR1 MNHEY, CDR2 SMNVEV (reference sequence). The CDR3 runs 18 residues. Trimming cost V 6 bases and J 2 bases; bases outside gene matches: 16. The CDR3 coding sequence is TGTGCCAGCAGCCCGCTGATGGACAGGGGAGAGGGGCAAGAGACCCAGTACTTC. As protein: CASSPLMDRGEGQETQYF.

The V and J genes are TRBV7-2 and TRBJ2-5; D gene unclear. The V and J ends lost 2 bases and 3 bases respectively, with 7 bases between them. The CDR3 has 13 amino acids. CDR1 and CDR2 from the germline V gene are SGHTA and FQGNSA. The chain's CDR3 is CASSLTDKETQYF. In nucleotides, the CDR3 is TGTGCCAGCAGCTTAACAGATAAAGAGACCCAGTACTTC.

V is TRBV29-1 and J is TRBJ2-5, with a possible D match to TRBD2 (5 bases). The CDR3 is 13 amino acids. The V end was cut by 7 bases, the J end by 1 base, with 13 bases between. Germline V gene lookup returns CDR1 SQVTM and CDR2 ANQGSEA. The CDR3 nucleotides are TGCAGCGGCGGTACTAGAAGCCAAGAGACCCAGTACTTC. This translates into CSGGTRSQETQYF.

The chain couples TRBV10-3 to TRBJ1-2; D might be TRBD1 (5 bases). CDR3 length: 14 residues. V lost 10 bases to trimming and J lost 11 bases, with 26 bases between them. Germline assignment: CDR1 ENHRY and CDR2 SYGVKD. The CDR3 protein is CASIQDPTMMGYTF. The CDR3 DNA reads as TGTGCCAGTATACAGGATCCCACTATGATGGGTTACACCTTC.

The V and J genes are TRBV6-5 and TRBJ1-1; D is ambiguous. Germline assignment: CDR1 MNHEY and CDR2 SVGAGI. The CDR3 spans 11 residues. V was pared by 6 bases and J by 11 bases, with 13 bases between. CDR3 protein: CASRATEGAFF. CDR3 coding DNA: TGTGCCAGCAGGGCCACCGAGGGCGCTTTCTTT.

The chain recombines TRBV6-1 with TRBJ1-5; perhaps TRBD1 as D (5 bases). The CDR3 consists of 15 residues. Germline V CDR1 and CDR2: MNHNS, SASEGT. Trimming cost V 3 bases and J 0 bases, with 9 bases left between them. CDR3 bases: TGTGCCAGCAGTGAGTTGGGGGGTAGCAATCAGCCCCAGCATTTT. Encoded protein: CASSELGGSNQPQHF.

J is TRBJ2-2 and V is TRBV5-8; no firm D call. Germline V gene sequence: CDR1 SGHTS, CDR2 YDEGEE. The CDR3 extends over 13 amino acids. V gave up 4 bases and J gave up 3 bases, with 7 bases separating them. CDR3 sequence: CASSPVDTGELFF. The CDR3 bases are TGTGCCAGCAGCCCGGTAGACACCGGGGAGCTGTTTTTT.

The rearrangement joins TRBV3-1 (or the pseudogene TRBV3-2) to TRBJ2-2; 8 bases align to TRBD1. CDR3 length: 16 amino acids. V lost 3 bases and J lost 5; bases outside the gene matches: 8. Looked up from germline, CDR1 is LGHDT and CDR2 is YNNKEL (reference sequence). This CDR3 is CASSHPRQGWTGELFF. CDR3 nucleotide sequence: TGTGCCAGCAGCCATCCTAGACAGGGGTGGACCGGGGAGCTGTTTTTT.

The rearrangement links TRBV27 to TRBJ2-5; 7 nucleotides match TRBD1. The CDR3 sequence is 15 residues long. Trimming cost V 1 base and J 5 bases; bases outside gene matches: 7. The germline V gene encodes CDR1 MNHEY and CDR2 SMNVEV (reference sequence). The CDR3 DNA follows: TGTGCCAGCAGTTTATTGGGACAGACCCAGGAGACCCAGTACTTC. It translates to CASSLLGQTQETQYF.

CDR3 sequence (DNA): TGTGCCTGGAGTGTAGGCGGACAGGGAAGGCAGCCCCAGCATTTT. Its protein product is CAWSVGGQGRQPQHF. The chain combines TRBV30 with TRBJ1-5; 8 bases agree with TRBD1. This CDR3 contains 15 residues. The germline V gene encodes CDR1 GTSNPN and CDR2 SVGIG (reference sequence). V trimming: 0 bases; J trimming: 7 bases; junction bases outside the gene matches: 8.

The rearrangement joins TRBV19 to TRBJ2-4, with D possibly matching TRBD1 (5 bases). Trimming stripped 0 bases from V and 2 bases from J, with 8 bases between. The CDR3 runs 15 residues. Germline V gives CDR1 LNHDA, CDR2 SQIVND (reference sequence). The CDR3 loop reads CASSIDRETKNIQYF. In DNA form, the CDR3 reads TGTGCCAGTAGTATAGACAGGGAAACCAAAAACATTCAGTACTTC.

The J gene is TRBJ1-1, the V gene TRBV7-2; 9 bases are a match to TRBD1. The CDR3 sequence is 14 residues long. Trimming cost V 3 bases and J 5 bases; bases outside gene matches: 4. CDR1 is SGHTA, CDR2 FQGNSA, per germline. CDR3 in amino acids: CASSLFGQGTEAFF. For the CDR3, the DNA is TGTGCCAGCAGCTTGTTTGGACAGGGGACTGAAGCTTTCTTT.

The V gene is TRBV4-1, the J gene TRBJ2-1; the D gene is possibly TRBD2 (7 bases). CDR1 MGHRA and CDR2 YSYEKL come from the germline V gene. Trimming took off 5 bases at V and 4 bases at J, with 18 bases between the two ends. The CDR3 totals 16 residues. Here the CDR3 DNA reads TGCGCCAGCAGCTCCCAATTTGCGGGGGCGTACAATGAGCAGTTCTTC. As protein: CASSSQFAGAYNEQFF.

The chain is built from TRBV4-3 and TRBJ2-3; D gene ambiguous. The V gene lost 3 bases and the J gene lost 1 base, with 5 bases spanning the gap. Germline loops: CDR1 LGHNA, CDR2 YSLEER. The length of the CDR3 is 13 residues. The CDR3 spells CASSQERTDTQYF. The CDR3 nucleotides are TGCGCCAGCAGCCAGGAGCGCACAGATACGCAGTATTTT.

This clone was observed once. CDR3 amino acids: CASSLADYGYTF. Here the CDR3 DNA reads TGCGCCAGCAGCTTGGCGGACTATGGCTACACCTTC. The chain is built from TRBV5-1 and TRBJ1-2; D is ambiguous. CDR3 length: 12 residues. V dropped 0 bases and J dropped 3 bases, with 3 bases sitting between them. Germline V CDR1 and CDR2: SGHRS, YFSETQ.

The chain has TRBV5-5 and TRBJ2-3; a possible D gene is TRBD1 (6 bases). The CDR3 totals 15 residues. Germline CDR1 and CDR2: SGHKS and YYEKEE (reference sequence). V lost 0 bases to trimming and J lost 4 bases, with 12 bases between them. Here the CDR3 reads CASSLGGGRADTQYF. The DNA of the CDR3 is TGTGCCAGCAGCTTGGGAGGGGGTAGAGCAGATACGCAGTATTTT. Variable domain in full (rest from reference TRBV5-5 and TRBJ2-3): DAGVTQSPTHLIKTRGQQVTLRCSPISGHKSVSWYQQVLGQGPQFIFQYYEKEERGRGNFPDRFSARQFPNYSSELNVNALLLGDSALYLCASSLGGGRADTQYFGPGTRLTVL.

The chain links TRBV7-9 to TRBJ2-7; 8 bases fit TRBD1. Per the germline V gene, CDR1 is SEHNR and CDR2 is FQNEAQ (reference sequence). V was clipped by 5 bases and J by 13 bases; unmatched bases: 7. CDR3 size: 11 residues. The CDR3 coding sequence is TGTGCCAGCAGCCTACCGGACAGGGAATACTTC. It encodes CASSLPDREYF.

The V and J genes are TRBV10-2 and TRBJ1-1; D might be TRBD1 (6 bases). V dropped 3 bases and J dropped 9 bases, with 11 bases sitting between them. Germline V lookup: CDR1 WSHSY, CDR2 SAAADI. The CDR3 is made up of 12 amino acids. The CDR3 loop reads CASSERTDKAFF. The CDR3 DNA follows: TGCGCCAGCAGTGAAAGGACAGATAAAGCTTTCTTT.

V gene TRBV4-1 combines with J gene TRBJ1-5; D is uncertain. From germline, CDR1 is MGHRA and CDR2 YSYEKL. CDR3 size: 15 residues. Trimming cost V 2 bases and J 0 bases, with 8 bases left between them. CDR3 nucleotides: TGCGCCAGCAGCCAAATTACAGATAGCAATCAGCCCCAGCATTTT. Amino acid sequence: CASSQITDSNQPQHF.

The rearrangement uses TRBV24-1 and TRBJ2-1, with 10 positions matching TRBD1. This CDR3 has 15 amino acids. Trimming took 4 bases from V and 4 from J; bases not matched to a gene: 3. Germline lookup yields CDR1 KGHDR and CDR2 SFDVKD. The CDR3: CATSDRTGGYNEQFF. The CDR3 coding sequence is TGTGCCACCAGTGACCGGACAGGGGGGTACAATGAGCAGTTCTTC.

The gene calls are TRBV23-1 and TRBJ2-7; 7 nucleotides align to TRBD2. TRBV23-1 falls under the ORF class, with uncertain function. This CDR3 has 13 amino acids. The junction had 3 bases not matched to a gene; V was cut back by 4 bases and J by 3 bases. CDR3: CASSRGGSYEQYV. Written as DNA, the CDR3 is TGCGCCAGCAGTCGGGGGGGTAGCTACGAGCAGTACGTC.

This chain joins TRBV28 and TRBJ2-7; perhaps TRBD2 as D (6 bases). Germline lookup yields CDR1 MDHEN and CDR2 SYDVKM. The V end lost 3 bases, the J end lost 0 bases, and 6 bases lay between the germline ends. This CDR3 region has 13 residues. CDR3 residues: CASSFGGSYEQYF. Written as DNA, the CDR3 is TGTGCCAGCAGTTTCGGGGGCTCCTACGAGCAGTACTTC.

This chain joins TRBV29-1 and TRBJ1-1; D possibly corresponds to TRBD1 (5 bases). The CDR3 is made up of 17 amino acids. CDR1 and CDR2 from the germline V gene are SQVTM and ANQGSEA. The ends were cut back, 8 bases at V and 0 bases at J, with 25 bases in the middle. CDR3 loop: CSFGHHRGGNLNTEAFF. CDR3 nucleotides: TGCAGCTTCGGACACCATCGCGGAGGGAACCTGAACACTGAAGCTTTCTTT.

The chain links TRBV30 to TRBJ1-3, with 7 positions matching TRBD1. In germline, CDR1 is GTSNPN, CDR2 SVGIG (reference sequence). This CDR3 has 14 residues. V trimming: 5 bases; J trimming: 2 bases; junction bases outside the gene matches: 6. The CDR3 nucleotides are TGTGCCTGGGAACAGGGGAACGCTGGAAACACCATATATTTT. Its translation is CAWEQGNAGNTIYF.

The CDR3 DNA follows: TGTGCCAGCAGTTTAAGCCGGACAAGTGGTTACGACACTGAAGCTTTCTTT. Its translation: CASSLSRTSGYDTEAFF. The chain has TRBV6-2 or TRBV6-3 and TRBJ1-1; D perhaps matches TRBD1 (5 bases). V shed 4 bases and J shed 3 bases, with 21 bases lying between them. The CDR3 runs 17 residues. In germline, CDR1 is MNHEY, CDR2 SVGEGT.

V usage is TRBV18 and J usage is TRBJ1-1, with D possibly TRBD1 on 6 matching bases. The ends were cut back, 10 bases at V and 3 bases at J, with 15 bases in the middle. Germline values: CDR1 KGHSH, CDR2 LQKENI. CDR3 length: 13 residues. The CDR3 loop is CATSGERDTEAFF. CDR3 in DNA: TGTGCCACTTCAGGGGAGAGGGACACTGAAGCTTTCTTT.